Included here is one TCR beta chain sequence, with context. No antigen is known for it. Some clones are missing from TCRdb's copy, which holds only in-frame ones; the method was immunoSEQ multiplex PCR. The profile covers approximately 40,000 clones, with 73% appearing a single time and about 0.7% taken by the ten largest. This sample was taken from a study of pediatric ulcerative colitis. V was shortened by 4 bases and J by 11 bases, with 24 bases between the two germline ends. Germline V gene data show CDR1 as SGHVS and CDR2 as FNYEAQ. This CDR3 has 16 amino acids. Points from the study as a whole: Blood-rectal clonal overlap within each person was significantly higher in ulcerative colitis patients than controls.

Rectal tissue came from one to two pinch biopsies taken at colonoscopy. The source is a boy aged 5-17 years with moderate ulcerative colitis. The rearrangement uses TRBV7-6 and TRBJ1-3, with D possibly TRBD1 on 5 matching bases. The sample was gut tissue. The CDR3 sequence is CASSSGPPVARLAIYF. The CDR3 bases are TGTGCCAGCAGCTCGGGACCACCAGTGGCCCGACTCGCCATATATTTT.